This TCR beta chain originates from a study of T cells in Graves' hyperthyroidism and ophthalmopathy. General study results and limits: In the blood, most expanded thyroid clonotypes above 0.001 appeared as well. A 13 V-J model separated ophthalmopathy from stable hyperthyroidism.

V lost 3 bases and J lost 6, with 11 bases in between. This CDR3 has 13 amino acids. Germline CDR1 and CDR2: WSHSY and SAAADI. The CDR3 regions of TCR beta were amplified from RNA transcripts. The HTBI set primed first-round TCR CDR3 RT-PCR. One entry per CDR3 protein, called by TCRdb with MiXCR from the multiplex PCR reads. This table holds 550,000 to 850,000 distinct CDR3 sequences, around 20% found once. The PBMCs had their origin in 7.5 to 10 ml of fresh peripheral blood. With respect to this clonotype: Its antigen is not known.

This chain links TRBV10-2 with TRBJ1-2; no definite D call. The sample comprised blood. This clonotype was obtained from a woman aged 45-65 years with Graves' hyperthyroidism that later progressed to Graves' ophthalmopathy. CDR3 region: CASSETDYHGYTF. As DNA, the CDR3 is TGCGCCAGCAGTGAAACAGACTATCATGGCTACACCTTC.